The entry below gives a single TCR beta chain sequence along with its context. The data were taken from a study of shared T cell receptors in the human thymus. The junction had 13 bases not matched to a gene; V was cut back by 0 bases and J by 7 bases. The length of the CDR3 is 18 residues. The germline gives CDR1 LGHNA, CDR2 YSLEER. Method: immunoSEQ multiplex PCR; TCRdb's copy keeps in-frame clones and lacks some. The sample includes hundreds of thousands of clones, approximately 87% of them seen just once. These data also featured in a second study, about human thymus T cells. That source notes: Immunologically healthy infants in Finland undergoing congenital heart defect surgery were the donors.

This clonotype was obtained from a boy younger than two with a congenital heart defect. Sequencing was carried out using thymocytes. This chain links TRBV4-3 with TRBJ2-2; 8 bases match TRBD1. In nucleotides, the CDR3 is TGCGCCAGCAGCCAAGAAGTAGCCGAAGGACAGGGCGGCGGGGAGCTGTTTTTT. Its translation: CASSQEVAEGQGGGELFF.